This paragraph reports one TCR beta chain. Its specificity is not known. The sample originates from a study of T-cell reconstitution after alpha-beta-depleted transplantation in children. Findings of the study overall: After one year, T-cell counts and TCRbeta diversity mostly came from new T cells.

Library preparation (for TCRbeta) was performed with unique molecular identifiers. TCRdb reprocessed the PCR reads with MiXCR, giving one entry per CDR3 protein. Of 700,000 to 950,000 distinct CDR3 sequences in the sample, 16% were seen once. The CDR3 is 15 amino acids. Unmatched junction bases numbered 8, after V lost 5 bases and J lost 4 bases. Germline V lookup: CDR1 MNHNS, CDR2 SASEGT. The chain links TRBV6-1 to TRBJ1-2, with 9 nucleotides matching TRBD1. The receptor's source is a male patient between 5 and 17 years old who had a stem cell transplant for acute lymphoblastic leukemia, so the T cells may come from the graft donor. The input for sequencing was PBMCs, mostly from graft donor cells, taken 360 days after TCRalphabeta/CD19-depleted stem cell transplant. CDR3 protein: CASSTGGLTIYGYTF. CDR3 in DNA: TGTGCCAGCAGTACAGGGGGCCTTACAATCTATGGCTACACCTTC.